Listed here is a single T cell receptor beta chain. Antigen: not known. The sample originates from a study of cytomegalovirus exposure and HLA in healthy donors. Findings of the study overall: Analysis performed later found around 15,000 TCR beta sequences associated with HLA alleles at 0.05 false discovery rate. Sequencing depth roughly uniform across donors was assumed in presence/absence analyses.

CDR3 length: 13 amino acids. The germline CDR1 and CDR2 sequences are MNHEY and SMNVEV (reference sequence). Trimming shortened V by 5 bases and J by 6 bases, and 13 bases separated the two germline ends. The PCR ran on 60 Vbeta and 13 Jbeta primers. Profiling relied on immunoSEQ multiplex PCR, and the TCRdb table lists in-frame clones only, not all of them. The repertoire holds around 200,000 clones, with about 79% as singletons. Samples came from healthy bone marrow donors. The gene calls are TRBV27 and TRBJ1-1; D is undetermined. The sequencing sample was made of PBMCs. The source is a man in his late teens or twenties in good health and CMV-seronegative. The CDR3 loop is CASSRYSSPEAFF. The CDR3 DNA follows: TGTGCCAGCAGTCGTTACAGCAGCCCTGAAGCTTTCTTT.